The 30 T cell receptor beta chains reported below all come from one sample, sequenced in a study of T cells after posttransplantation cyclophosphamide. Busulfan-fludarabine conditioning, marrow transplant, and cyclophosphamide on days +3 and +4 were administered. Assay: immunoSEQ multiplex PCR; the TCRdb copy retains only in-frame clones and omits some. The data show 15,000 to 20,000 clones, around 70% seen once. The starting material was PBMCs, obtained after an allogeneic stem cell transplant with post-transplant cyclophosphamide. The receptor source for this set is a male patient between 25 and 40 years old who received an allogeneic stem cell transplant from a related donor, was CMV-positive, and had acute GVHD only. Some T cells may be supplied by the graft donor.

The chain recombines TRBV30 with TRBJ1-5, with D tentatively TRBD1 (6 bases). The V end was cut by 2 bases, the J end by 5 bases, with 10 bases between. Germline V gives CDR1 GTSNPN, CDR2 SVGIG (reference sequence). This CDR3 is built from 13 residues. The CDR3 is CAWSNRVDQPQHF. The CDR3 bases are TGTGCCTGGAGTAACAGGGTGGATCAGCCCCAGCATTTT.

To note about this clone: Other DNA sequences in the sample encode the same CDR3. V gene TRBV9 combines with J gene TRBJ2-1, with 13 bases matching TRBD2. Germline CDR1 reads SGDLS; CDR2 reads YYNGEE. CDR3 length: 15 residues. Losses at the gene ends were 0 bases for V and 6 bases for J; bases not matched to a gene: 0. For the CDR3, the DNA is TGTGCCAGCAGCGTAGGACTAGCGGGGGGCAATGAGCAGTTCTTC. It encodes CASSVGLAGGNEQFF.

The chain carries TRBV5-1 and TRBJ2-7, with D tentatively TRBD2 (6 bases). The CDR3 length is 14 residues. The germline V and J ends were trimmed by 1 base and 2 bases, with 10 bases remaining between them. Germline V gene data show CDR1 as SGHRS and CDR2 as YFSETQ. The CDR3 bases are TGCGCCAGCAGCTTGATGCGGGAACCCTACGAGCAGTACTTC. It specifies CASSLMREPYEQYF. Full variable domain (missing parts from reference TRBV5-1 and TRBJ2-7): KAGVTQTPRYLIKTRGQQVTLSCSPISGHRSVSWYQQTPGQGLQFLFEYFSETQRNKGNFPGRFSGRQFSNSRSEMNVSTLELGDSALYLCASSLMREPYEQYFGPGTRLTVT.

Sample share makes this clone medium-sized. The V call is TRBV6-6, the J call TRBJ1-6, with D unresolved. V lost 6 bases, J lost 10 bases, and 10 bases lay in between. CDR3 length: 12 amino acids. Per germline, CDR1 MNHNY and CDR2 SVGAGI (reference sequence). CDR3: CASRLLRSPLHF. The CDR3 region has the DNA TGTGCCAGCAGATTACTGAGGTCACCCCTCCACTTT.

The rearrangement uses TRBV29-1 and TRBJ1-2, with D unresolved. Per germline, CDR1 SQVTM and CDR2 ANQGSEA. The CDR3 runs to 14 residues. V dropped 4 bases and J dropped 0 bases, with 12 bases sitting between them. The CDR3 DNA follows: TGCAGCGTTGTCGGCGGGGAGGCTAACTATGGCTACACCTTC. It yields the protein CSVVGGEANYGYTF.

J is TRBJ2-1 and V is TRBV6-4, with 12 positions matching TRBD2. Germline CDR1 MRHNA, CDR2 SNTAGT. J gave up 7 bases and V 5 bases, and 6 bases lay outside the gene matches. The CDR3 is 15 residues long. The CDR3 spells CASSLLAGGRNEQFF. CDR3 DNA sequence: TGTGCCAGCAGTTTACTAGCGGGGGGCCGAAATGAGCAGTTCTTC.

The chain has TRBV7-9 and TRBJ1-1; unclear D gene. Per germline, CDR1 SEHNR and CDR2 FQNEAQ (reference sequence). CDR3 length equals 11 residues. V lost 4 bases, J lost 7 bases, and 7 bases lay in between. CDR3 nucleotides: TGTGCCAGCAGCTCGAGCTATGAAGCTTTCTTT. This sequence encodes CASSSSYEAFF.

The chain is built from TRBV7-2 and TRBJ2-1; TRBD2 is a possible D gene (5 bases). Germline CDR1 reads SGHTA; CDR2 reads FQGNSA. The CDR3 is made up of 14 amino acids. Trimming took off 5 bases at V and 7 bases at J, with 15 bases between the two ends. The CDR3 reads CASSEGIHANEQFF. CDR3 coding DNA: TGTGCCAGCAGCGAGGGAATCCACGCGAATGAGCAGTTCTTC.

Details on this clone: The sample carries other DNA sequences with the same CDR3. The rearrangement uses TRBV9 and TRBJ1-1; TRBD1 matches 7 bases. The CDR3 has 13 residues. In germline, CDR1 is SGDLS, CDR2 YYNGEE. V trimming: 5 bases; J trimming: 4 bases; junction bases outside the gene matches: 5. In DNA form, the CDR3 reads TGTGCCAGCAGTGCCGGGACAGCCACTGAAGCTTTCTTT. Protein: CASSAGTATEAFF. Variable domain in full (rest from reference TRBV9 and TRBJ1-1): DSGVTQTPKHLITATGQRVTLRCSPRSGDLSVYWYQQSLDQGLQFLIQYYNGEERAKGNILERFSAQQFPDLHSELNLSSLELGDSALYFCASSAGTATEAFFGQGTRLTVV.

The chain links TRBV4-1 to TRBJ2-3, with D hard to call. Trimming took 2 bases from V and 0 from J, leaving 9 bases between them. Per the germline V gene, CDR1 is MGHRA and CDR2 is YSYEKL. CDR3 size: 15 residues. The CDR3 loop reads CASSQRARSTDTQYF. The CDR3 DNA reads TGCGCCAGCAGCCAACGCGCACGTAGCACAGATACGCAGTATTTT.

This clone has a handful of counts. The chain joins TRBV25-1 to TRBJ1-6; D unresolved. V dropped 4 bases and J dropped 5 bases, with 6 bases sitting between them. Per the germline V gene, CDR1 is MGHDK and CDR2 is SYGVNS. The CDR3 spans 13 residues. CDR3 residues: CASSVVDNSPLHF. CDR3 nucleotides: TGTGCCAGCAGTGTAGTGGATAATTCACCCCTCCACTTT.

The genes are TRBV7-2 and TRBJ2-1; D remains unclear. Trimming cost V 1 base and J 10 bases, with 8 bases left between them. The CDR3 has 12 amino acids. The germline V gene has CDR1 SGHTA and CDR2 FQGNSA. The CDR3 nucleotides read TGTGCCAGCAGCTTAGGAGAATTAGAGCAGTTCTTC. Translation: CASSLGELEQFF. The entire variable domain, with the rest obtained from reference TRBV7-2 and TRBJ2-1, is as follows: GAGVSQSPSNKVTEKGKDVELRCDPISGHTALYWYRQSLGQGLEFLIYFQGNSAPDKSGLPSDRFSAERTGGSVSTLTIQRTQQEDSAVYLCASSLGELEQFFGPGTRLTVL.

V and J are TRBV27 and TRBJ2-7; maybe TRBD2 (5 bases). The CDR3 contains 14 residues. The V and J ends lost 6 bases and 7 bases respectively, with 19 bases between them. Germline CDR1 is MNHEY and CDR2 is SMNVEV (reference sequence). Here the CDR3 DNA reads TGTGCCAGCAGACCCGACGGAGCCGGCGGGGAGCAGTACTTC. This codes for CASRPDGAGGEQYF.

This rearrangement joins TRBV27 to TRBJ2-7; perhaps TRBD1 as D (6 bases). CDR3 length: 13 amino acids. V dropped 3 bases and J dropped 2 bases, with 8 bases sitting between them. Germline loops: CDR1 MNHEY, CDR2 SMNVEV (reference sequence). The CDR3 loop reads CASSLDSTYEQYF. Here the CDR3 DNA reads TGTGCCAGCAGTTTGGACAGTACCTACGAGCAGTACTTC.

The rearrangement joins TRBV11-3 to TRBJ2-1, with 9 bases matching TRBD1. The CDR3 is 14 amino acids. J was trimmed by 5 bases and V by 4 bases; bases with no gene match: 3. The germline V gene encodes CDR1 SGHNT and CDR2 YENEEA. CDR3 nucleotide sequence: TGTGCCAGCAGCTCCGGACAGGGGAACAATGAGCAGTTCTTC. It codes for CASSSGQGNNEQFF.

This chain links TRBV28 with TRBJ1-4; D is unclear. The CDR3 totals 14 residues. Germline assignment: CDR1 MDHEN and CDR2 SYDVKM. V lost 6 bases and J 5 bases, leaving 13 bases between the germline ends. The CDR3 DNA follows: TGTGCCAGCAGCCCCCTCTCTAAGAATGAAAAACTGTTTTTT. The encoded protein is CASSPLSKNEKLFF.

The CDR3 sequence is CASSRGAGSGYTF. CDR3 coding DNA: TGTGCCAGCAGCCGGGGGGCCGGGAGCGGCTACACCTTC. The chain couples TRBV13 to TRBJ1-2, with D maybe TRBD1 (6 bases). V was pared by 5 bases and J by 8 bases, with 15 bases between. This CDR3 spans 13 amino acids. CDR1 and CDR2 (germline): PRHDT, FYEKMQ (reference sequence).

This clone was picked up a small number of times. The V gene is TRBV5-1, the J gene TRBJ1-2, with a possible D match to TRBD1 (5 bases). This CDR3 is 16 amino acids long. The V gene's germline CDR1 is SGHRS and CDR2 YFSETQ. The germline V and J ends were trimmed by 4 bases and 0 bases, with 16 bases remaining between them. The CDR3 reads CASSPVAGNANYGYTF. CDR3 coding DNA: TGCGCCAGCAGCCCAGTCGCAGGGAATGCTAACTATGGCTACACCTTC.

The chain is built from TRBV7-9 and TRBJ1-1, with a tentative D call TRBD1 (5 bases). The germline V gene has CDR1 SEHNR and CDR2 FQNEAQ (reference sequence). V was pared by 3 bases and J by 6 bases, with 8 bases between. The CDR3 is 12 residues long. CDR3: CASSFGGAEAFF. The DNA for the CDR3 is TGTGCCAGCAGCTTTGGGGGGGCTGAAGCTTTCTTT.

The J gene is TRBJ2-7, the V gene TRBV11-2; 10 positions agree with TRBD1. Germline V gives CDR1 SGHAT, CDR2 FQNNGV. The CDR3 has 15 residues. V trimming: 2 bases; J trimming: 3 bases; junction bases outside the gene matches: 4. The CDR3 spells CASSLSGQGGYEQYF. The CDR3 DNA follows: TGTGCCAGCAGCTTAAGTGGACAGGGGGGCTACGAGCAGTACTTC.

The DNA for the CDR3 is TGCGCCAGCAGCCAAGATCAGGGGGCCACCTACGAGCAGTACTTC. Amino acids: CASSQDQGATYEQYF. The J gene is TRBJ2-7, the V gene TRBV4-3, with 8 bases fitting TRBD1. The CDR3 totals 15 residues. Germline values: CDR1 LGHNA, CDR2 YSLEER. Trimming removed 0 bases from V and 2 bases from J; junction bases left unmatched: 3.

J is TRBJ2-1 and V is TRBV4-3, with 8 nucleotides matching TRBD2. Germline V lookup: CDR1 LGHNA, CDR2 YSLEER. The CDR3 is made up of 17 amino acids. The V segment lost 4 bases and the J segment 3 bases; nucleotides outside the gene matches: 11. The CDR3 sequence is CASSPRTSGPNYNEQFF. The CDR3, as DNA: TGCGCCAGCAGCCCACGTACTAGCGGTCCAAACTACAATGAGCAGTTCTTC.

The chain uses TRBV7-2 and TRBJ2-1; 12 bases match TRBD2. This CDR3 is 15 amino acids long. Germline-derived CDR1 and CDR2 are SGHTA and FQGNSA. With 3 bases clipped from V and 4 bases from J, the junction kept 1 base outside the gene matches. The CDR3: CASSFTSGGYNEQFF. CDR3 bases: TGTGCCAGCAGCTTTACTAGCGGGGGGTACAATGAGCAGTTCTTC. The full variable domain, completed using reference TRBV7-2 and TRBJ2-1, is GAGVSQSPSNKVTEKGKDVELRCDPISGHTALYWYRQSLGQGLEFLIYFQGNSAPDKSGLPSDRFSAERTGGSVSTLTIQRTQQEDSAVYLCASSFTSGGYNEQFFGPGTRLTVL.

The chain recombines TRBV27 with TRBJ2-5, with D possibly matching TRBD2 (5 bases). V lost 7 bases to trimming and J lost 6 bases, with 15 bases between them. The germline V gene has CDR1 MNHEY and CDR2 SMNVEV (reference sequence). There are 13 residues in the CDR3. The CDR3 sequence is CASKLGAHQTQYF. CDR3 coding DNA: TGTGCCAGCAAATTGGGAGCCCATCAGACCCAGTACTTC.

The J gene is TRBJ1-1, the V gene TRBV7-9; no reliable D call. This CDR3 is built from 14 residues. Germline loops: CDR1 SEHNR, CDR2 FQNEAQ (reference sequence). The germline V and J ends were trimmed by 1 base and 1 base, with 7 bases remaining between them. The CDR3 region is CASSLGQANTEAFF. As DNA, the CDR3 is TGTGCCAGCAGCTTAGGCCAAGCGAACACTGAAGCTTTCTTT.

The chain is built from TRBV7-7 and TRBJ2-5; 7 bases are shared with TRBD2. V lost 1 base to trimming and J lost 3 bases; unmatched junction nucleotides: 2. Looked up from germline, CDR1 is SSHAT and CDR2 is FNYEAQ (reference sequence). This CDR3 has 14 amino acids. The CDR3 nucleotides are TGTGCCAGCAGCTTAGGTCTAGCGGAAGAGACCCAGTACTTC. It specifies CASSLGLAEETQYF.

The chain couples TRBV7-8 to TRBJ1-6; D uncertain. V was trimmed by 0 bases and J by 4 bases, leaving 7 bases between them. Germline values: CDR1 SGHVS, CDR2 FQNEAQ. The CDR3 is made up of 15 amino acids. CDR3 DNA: TGTGCCAGCAGCTTAGCGGCTGATTATAATTCACCCCTCCACTTT. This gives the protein CASSLAADYNSPLHF.

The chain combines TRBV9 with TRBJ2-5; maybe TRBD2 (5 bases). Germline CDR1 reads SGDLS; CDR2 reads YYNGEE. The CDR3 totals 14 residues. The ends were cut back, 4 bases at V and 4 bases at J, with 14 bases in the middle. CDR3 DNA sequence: TGTGCCAGCAGCATCCGCCCGGGAACAGAGACCCAGTACTTC. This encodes CASSIRPGTETQYF.

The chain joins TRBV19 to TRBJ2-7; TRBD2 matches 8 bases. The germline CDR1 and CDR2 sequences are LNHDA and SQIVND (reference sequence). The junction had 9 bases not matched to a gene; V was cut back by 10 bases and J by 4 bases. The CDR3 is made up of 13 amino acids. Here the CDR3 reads CAIGRGGLYEQYF. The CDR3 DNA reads TGTGCCATCGGGAGGGGCGGTTTGTACGAGCAGTACTTC.

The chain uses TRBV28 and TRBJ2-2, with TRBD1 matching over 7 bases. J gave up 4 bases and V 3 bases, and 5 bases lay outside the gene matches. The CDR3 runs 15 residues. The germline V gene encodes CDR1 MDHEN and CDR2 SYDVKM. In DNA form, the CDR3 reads TGTGCCAGCAGTTTTGGGACAGAGATCACCGGGGAGCTGTTTTTT. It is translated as CASSFGTEITGELFF.